The 11 T cell receptor beta chains below all came from one sample that was sequenced in a study of blood T cell repertoires in COVID-19 (dated by TCRdb to 2018 to 2021). The library came from the immunoSEQ multiplex PCR assay. This immuneACCESS table, as held by TCRdb, lists in-frame sequences with V and J called but not all clones. Of the missing ones, under half trace to an unresolved V gene in checked studies; the others have no known cause. This sample lists more than 55,000 clones; less than 85% were detected once. Of the sample, 11% to 15% is held by the ten largest clones. The specimen sequenced was peripheral blood. These TCRs come from a woman between 65 and 79 years old with acute or convalescent COVID-19.

J is TRBJ1-3 and V is TRBV5-1, with unresolved D. Deletions cut 3 bases from V and 0 bases from J, with 19 bases between. The CDR3 spans 18 residues. From germline, CDR1 is SGHRS and CDR2 YFSETQ. CDR3 loop: CASSSNPNYGNSGNTIYF. CDR3 coding DNA: TGCGCCAGCAGCTCTAATCCGAACTACGGAAACTCTGGAAACACCATATATTTT.

This clone appeared a few times. The chain carries TRBV19 and TRBJ1-2; D is perhaps TRBD1 (6 bases). Germline values: CDR1 LNHDA, CDR2 SQIVND (reference sequence). V was clipped by 6 bases and J by 5 bases, with 22 bases between them. The CDR3 runs to 16 residues. CDR3 protein: CASRVRGYHLTYGYTF. As DNA, the CDR3 is TGTGCCAGTAGAGTTAGGGGGTACCACCTCACGTATGGCTACACCTTC.

The chain carries TRBV23-1 and TRBJ2-7, with 10 nucleotides matching TRBD1. TRBV23-1 is designated an ORF whose function remains uncertain. The CDR3 consists of 15 residues. J was trimmed by 2 bases and V by 4 bases; bases with no gene match: 5. CDR3 in DNA: TGCGCCAGCAGTCCCCGGGACAGGGGTCCCTACGAGCAGTACTTC. It is translated as CASSPRDRGPYEQYF.

The V call is TRBV6-4, the J call TRBJ2-7; D gene ambiguous. This CDR3 has 16 residues. Germline CDR1 is MRHNA and CDR2 is SNTAGT. V was cut by 1 base and J by 3 bases, with 16 bases left in between. CDR3: CASSDLVPSERYEQYV. DNA for the CDR3: TGTGCCAGCAGTGACTTAGTCCCTAGTGAGCGCTACGAGCAGTACGTC.

The genes are TRBV7-8 and TRBJ2-2; perhaps TRBD2 as D (5 bases). Germline V gene sequence: CDR1 SGHVS, CDR2 FQNEAQ. Between the trimmed V and J ends, which lost 5 bases and 9 bases, there was a span of 13 bases. The CDR3 is 13 residues long. The CDR3 spells CASSGLVPRELFF. The CDR3 nucleotides are TGTGCCAGCAGCGGACTTGTTCCCCGGGAGCTGTTTTTT.

This chain uses TRBV11-2 with TRBJ1-2; 7 bases fit TRBD1. V lost 10 bases and J lost 4; bases outside the gene matches: 6. Germline V lookup: CDR1 SGHAT, CDR2 FQNNGV. The CDR3 loop spans 12 amino acids. Written as DNA, the CDR3 is TGTGCCATACACAGGGGAACCTATGGCTACACCTTC. Amino acid sequence: CAIHRGTYGYTF.

The rearrangement links TRBV3-1 (or the pseudogene TRBV3-2) to TRBJ1-1; possible D gene TRBD1, 6 bases. The V gene's germline CDR1 is LGHDT and CDR2 YNNKEL (reference sequence). Trimming took off 4 bases at V and 3 bases at J, with 9 bases between the two ends. This CDR3 has 13 amino acids. The CDR3 region is CASSRPGDTEAFF. The CDR3 DNA sequence: TGTGCCAGCAGCCGACCAGGGGACACTGAAGCTTTCTTT.

The genes are TRBV3-1 (or the pseudogene TRBV3-2) and TRBJ1-4; D remains unclear. The germline gives CDR1 LGHDT, CDR2 YNNKEL (reference sequence). V shed 4 bases and J shed 8 bases, with 14 bases lying between them. The CDR3 contains 14 residues. The CDR3 here is CASSRVTAGEKLFF. The DNA of the CDR3 is TGTGCCAGCAGCCGGGTCACAGCGGGAGAAAAACTGTTTTTT.

The chain employs TRBV7-9 and TRBJ1-1, with 10 bases identical to TRBD1. The V and J ends lost 1 base and 4 bases, in that order; junction bases with no gene match: 6. Germline V lookup: CDR1 SEHNR, CDR2 FQNEAQ (reference sequence). This CDR3 contains 16 residues. Here the CDR3 DNA reads TGTGCCAGCAGCTTAGGACAGGGGGCTAGGGGCACTGAAGCTTTCTTT. It specifies CASSLGQGARGTEAFF.

This chain links TRBV29-1 with TRBJ2-1; 10 bases are a match to TRBD1. The length of the CDR3 is 16 residues. V trimming: 1 base; J trimming: 4 bases; junction bases outside the gene matches: 7. The V gene's germline CDR1 is SQVTM and CDR2 ANQGSEA. DNA of the CDR3: TGCAGCGTTGAAGCCCCAGGGACAGGGGCTTACAATGAGCAGTTCTTC. Its protein is CSVEAPGTGAYNEQFF.

The V and J genes are TRBV27 and TRBJ2-4; no clear D gene. The CDR3 is made up of 14 amino acids. Germline CDR1 reads MNHEY; CDR2 reads SMNVEV (reference sequence). The V gene lost 6 bases and the J gene lost 0 bases, with 9 bases spanning the gap. DNA for the CDR3: TGTGCCAGCAGACCTAATCTAGCCAAAAACATTCAGTACTTC. This sequence encodes CASRPNLAKNIQYF.